What follows are 8 T cell receptor beta chains derived from one specimen sequenced in a study of low-dose radiotherapy and immunotherapy resistance in tumors. Stated time point: before trial treatment. Alpha- and beta-chain coverage of first-strand cDNA came from TRAV- and TRBV-specific primers. Amplification, which lasted roughly 20 PCR cycles, used a constant-region primer and V-primer adapter to amplify TCRs. Using its own MiXCR run on the reads, TCRdb lists one record per CDR3 protein. The sample comprises under 95,000 distinct CDR3 sequences, 15% to 20% of which are singletons, and less than 3.5% rests with the top ten. The material was PBMCs, obtained before treatment. All receptors come from a male donor with prostate cancer.

The chain carries TRBV7-2 and TRBJ1-1; no firm D call. The germline V and J ends were trimmed by 5 bases and 8 bases, with 15 bases remaining between them. Germline assignment: CDR1 SGHTA and CDR2 FQGNSA. CDR3 length equals 13 residues. The CDR3 nucleotides read TGTGCCAGCAGCACCCTCCCCGGGGTAGAAGCTTTCTTT. Translating it yields CASSTLPGVEAFF.

This clonotype came up many times. This chain connects TRBV27 to TRBJ2-3; D might be TRBD2 (6 bases). This CDR3 comprises 13 residues. V shed 6 bases and J shed 2 bases, with 9 bases lying between them. CDR1 is MNHEY and CDR2 is SMNVEV in the germline V gene (reference sequence). The CDR3 DNA is TGTGCCAGCAGCCGGGACTTCACAGATACGCAGTATTTT. Translation: CASSRDFTDTQYF.

This clonotype came up many times. The chain employs TRBV18 and TRBJ1-3; TRBD1 matches 8 bases. Germline assignment: CDR1 KGHSH and CDR2 LQKENI. With 4 bases clipped from V and 6 bases from J, the junction kept 5 bases outside the gene matches. This CDR3 has 14 amino acids. DNA for the CDR3: TGTGCCAGCTCACTCGAGACAGGGGAAAACACCATATATTTT. Its protein is CASSLETGENTIYF.

The sample holds many counts of this clonotype. The rearrangement joins TRBV3-1 to TRBJ1-5; the D is unclear. CDR1 and CDR2 from the germline V gene are LGHDT and YNNKEL (reference sequence). This CDR3 region has 14 residues. The V end lost 4 bases, the J end lost 5 bases, and 12 bases lay between the germline ends. The CDR3 DNA reads TGTGCCAGCAGCCGAACAGAGGGCGATCAGCCCCAGCATTTT. It translates to CASSRTEGDQPQHF.

Comments on this clonotype: Since a much larger clone is just one base distant, this may be a read error. The rearrangement uses TRBV4-3 and TRBJ2-5; D gene ambiguous. V lost 1 base to trimming and J lost 9 bases, with 9 bases between them. The CDR3 consists of 12 residues. Germline CDR1 is LGHNA and CDR2 is YSLEER. In DNA form, the CDR3 reads TGCGCCAGCAGCCAAGTTATAGGGTCCCAGTACTTC. Translated: CASSQVIGSQYF.

This rearrangement joins TRBV7-9 to TRBJ1-4; D is ambiguous. The V gene's germline CDR1 is SEHNR and CDR2 FQNEAQ (reference sequence). This CDR3 has 13 residues. V was trimmed by 6 bases and J by 13 bases, leaving 18 bases between them. The CDR3 nucleotides are TGTGCCAGCAGTGGAGAAGATATGGAAGGACTGTTTTTT. It yields the protein CASSGEDMEGLFF.

This clonotype was seen a handful of times. The chain has TRBV10-2 and TRBJ1-5; D is possibly TRBD1 (5 bases). The CDR3 length is 14 residues. Trimming took off 2 bases at V and 6 bases at J, with 11 bases between the two ends. Germline V gene lookup returns CDR1 WSHSY and CDR2 SAAADI. CDR3 coding DNA: TGCGCCAGCAGTGAGCTAGGGGTTACTCAGCCCCAGCATTTT. Translation gives CASSELGVTQPQHF.

This clonotype was counted many times. The chain has TRBV4-1 and TRBJ1-2; D is undetermined. CDR1 is MGHRA, CDR2 YSYEKL, per germline. This CDR3 spans 14 amino acids. Trimming cost V 5 bases and J 8 bases, with 18 bases left between them. DNA of the CDR3: TGCGCCAGCAGCTTCTCCCGGGATCCTAGGGGCTACACCTTC. Protein: CASSFSRDPRGYTF.